The rows below give T cell receptor beta chains drawn from one sample of a study of sequential checkpoint blockade in melanoma. The table came from immunoSEQ multiplex PCR; TCRdb's copy has only in-frame clones and leaves some out. Altogether approximately 10,000 clones are present, approximately 71% being singletons, with the ten largest covering 9.5% to 13%. The material was CD8+ T cells sorted from blood (inferred from file names), obtained from a patient given nivolumab and ipilimumab in sequence. Every receptor here comes from a human donor with melanoma. Each CDR3 is given with its conserved first and last residue. A D gene is named only where the DNA matches it firmly. Size is stated for part of the rows, as once, few or many counts, or as a class when the clone is expanded.

V gene	D gene	J gene	clone size	CDR3 DNA	CDR3 protein
TRBV9	TRBD2	TRBJ2-3	-	TGTGCCAGCAGCGTTGGACTAGCACCAGTCACAGATACGCAGTATTTT	CASSVGLAPVTDTQYF
TRBV5-1	TRBD2	TRBJ2-3	-	TGCGCCAGCAGCTGGGTGGGACTAGCGGCTAGCACAGATACGCAGTATTTT	CASSWVGLAASTDTQYF
TRBV7-9	TRBD2	TRBJ2-5	-	TGTGCCAGCGGGACTAGCGGGGCTCAAGAGACCCAGTACTTC	CASGTSGAQETQYF
TRBV5-6	-	TRBJ2-7	-	TGTGCCAGCAGCTTGGCCCTGGGGGGGCGAGAGTACGAGCAGTACTTC	CASSLALGGREYEQYF
TRBV29-1	TRBD1	TRBJ2-2	-	TGCAGCCCCGAGGGGGCCGCCGGGGAGCTGTTTTTT	CSPEGAAGELFF
TRBV5-5	-	TRBJ1-1	-	TGTGCCAGCAGGCTGGGGGAGGGGACTGAAGCTTTCTTT	CASRLGEGTEAFF
TRBV4-1	-	TRBJ1-1	-	TGCGCCAGCAGCCAACGGACTGAAGCTTTCTTT	CASSQRTEAFF
TRBV27	-	TRBJ2-1	-	TGTGCCAGCAGTTTAATCTCTAGGCCCGATGAGCAGTTCTTC	CASSLISRPDEQFF
TRBV9	TRBD1	TRBJ1-4	-	TGTGCCAGCAGCGGGGGGACAGAAACTTATGGGAAACTGTTTTTT	CASSGGTETYGKLFF
TRBV4-1	TRBD2	TRBJ2-7	-	TGCGCCAGCAGCCAACTGACTAGCGACTCCTACGAGCAGTACTTC	CASSQLTSDSYEQYF
TRBV25-1	-	TRBJ2-7	-	TGTGCCAGCAGTGAACGCCACGGCAGGCAGCAATCCTACGAGCAGTACTTC	CASSERHGRQQSYEQYF
TRBV11-2	-	TRBJ2-1	-	TGTGCCAGCAGCTTGCCCCTAGCATCGTACAATGAGCAGTTCTTC	CASSLPLASYNEQFF
TRBV4-1	TRBD2	TRBJ2-5	-	TGCGCCAGCAGCCCGCGGACTAGCGGATTAGAGACCCAGTACTTC	CASSPRTSGLETQYF
TRBV6-5	-	TRBJ2-1	few	TGTGCCAGCAGTTACAGGCTAGAAACCTCCAATGAGCAGTTCTTC	CASSYRLETSNEQFF
TRBV2	TRBD2	TRBJ2-7	-	TGTGCCAGCAAATTAGCGGGAGGTCCTAGCTCCTACGAGCAGTACTTC	CASKLAGGPSSYEQYF
TRBV28	TRBD1	TRBJ1-5	few	TGTGCCAGCAGAAGGGGCCAGGGGGGTCAGCCCCAGCATTTT	CASRRGQGGQPQHF
TRBV29-1	-	TRBJ1-2	-	TGCAGCGTTGAAGGGGGGCCTTTAGCTAACTATGGCTACACCTTC	CSVEGGPLANYGYTF
TRBV5-4	TRBD2	TRBJ2-1	-	TGTGCCAGCAGCTGGGGACTAGCGGGAGGAGATGAGCAGTTCTTC	CASSWGLAGGDEQFF
TRBV6-6	-	TRBJ1-5	-	TGTGCCAGCAGTTACTCGGCTCAGTATAGCAATCAGCCCCAGCATTTT	CASSYSAQYSNQPQHF
TRBV28	TRBD2	TRBJ2-2	-	TGTGCCAGCAGCCCGTGGGGGGAGGGCCTCACCGGGGAGCTGTTTTTT	CASSPWGEGLTGELFF
TRBV7-8	-	TRBJ1-5	-	TGTGCCAGCAGCTTATTAAGCAACCCGGGGGGAGAACAGCATTTT	CASSLLSNPGGEQHF
TRBV5-1	-	TRBJ2-7	-	TGCGCCAGCAGCTTAGTAGGACAGCAGCACGAGCAGTACTTC	CASSLVGQQHEQYF
TRBV29-1	-	TRBJ1-3	-	TGCAGCGTTGACGGGGGTGTATCTGGAAACACCATATATTTT	CSVDGGVSGNTIYF
TRBV13	TRBD1	TRBJ2-2	few	TGTGCCAGCAGCTCCGGGACAGTGAACACCGGGGAGCTGTTTTTT	CASSSGTVNTGELFF